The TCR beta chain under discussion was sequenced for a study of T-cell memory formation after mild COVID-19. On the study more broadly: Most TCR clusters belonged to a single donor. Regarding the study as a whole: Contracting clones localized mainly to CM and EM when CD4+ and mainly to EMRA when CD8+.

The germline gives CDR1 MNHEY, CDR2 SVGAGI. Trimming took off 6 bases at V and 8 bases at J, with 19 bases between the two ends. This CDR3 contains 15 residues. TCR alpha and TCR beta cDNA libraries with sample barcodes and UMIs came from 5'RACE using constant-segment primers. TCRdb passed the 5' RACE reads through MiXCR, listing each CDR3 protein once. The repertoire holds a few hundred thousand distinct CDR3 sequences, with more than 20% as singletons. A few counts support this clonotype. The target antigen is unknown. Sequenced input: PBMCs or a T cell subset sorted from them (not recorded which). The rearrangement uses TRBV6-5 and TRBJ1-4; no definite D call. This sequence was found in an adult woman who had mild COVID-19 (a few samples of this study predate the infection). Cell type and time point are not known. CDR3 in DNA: TGTGCCAGCAGCGATGGTGACGGCGGTAAAGAAAAACTGTTTTTT. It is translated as CASSDGDGGKEKLFF.